Shown below are 17 T cell receptor beta chains from a single sample sequenced in a study of CD8 T cells in Susac syndrome. A quantity of about 0.45 to 1 ug RNA underwent reverse transcription using random hexamers. One entry per CDR3 protein, called by TCRdb with MiXCR from the immunoSEQ multiplex PCR reads. The table lists roughly 150,000 distinct CDR3 sequences, around 95% of them singletons. Material for sequencing was CD8+ T cells from PBMCs. The receptors stem from a human donor with multiple sclerosis.

The chain links TRBV30 to TRBJ2-1; D unresolved. The CDR3 covers 14 residues. Germline CDR1 GTSNPN, CDR2 SVGIG (reference sequence). The V end was cut by 1 base, the J end by 2 bases, with 9 bases between. The CDR3 sequence is CAWSAPDPYNEQFF. CDR3 nucleotides: TGTGCCTGGAGTGCCCCCGACCCCTACAATGAGCAGTTCTTC.

The chain combines TRBV29-1 with TRBJ1-2; D gene uncertain. The germline V gene encodes CDR1 SQVTM and CDR2 ANQGSEA. The CDR3 consists of 11 residues. With 4 bases removed from V and 6 bases from J, the gap between germline ends came to 9 bases. The CDR3 reads CSVGGFDGYTF. In DNA form, the CDR3 reads TGCAGCGTTGGGGGTTTCGATGGCTACACCTTC.

The genes are TRBV30 and TRBJ1-2; D possibly corresponds to TRBD1 (6 bases). The CDR3 has 15 amino acids. CDR1 and CDR2 from the germline V gene are GTSNPN and SVGIG (reference sequence). Deletions cut 1 base from V and 2 bases from J, with 14 bases between. The CDR3 DNA sequence: TGTGCCTGGAGTGGCTTAGGGACAAACAACTATGGCTACACCTTC. It specifies CAWSGLGTNNYGYTF.

The chain joins TRBV30 to TRBJ2-7, with D unclear. Germline lookup yields CDR1 GTSNPN and CDR2 SVGIG (reference sequence). V lost 1 base to trimming and J lost 3 bases, with 16 bases between them. This CDR3 is 15 amino acids long. The CDR3 region has the DNA TGTGCCTGGAGTGCTGGGGATCCCTACTACTACGAGCAGTACTTC. The encoded protein is CAWSAGDPYYYEQYF.

This sequence joins TRBV24-1 and TRBJ2-2, with TRBD2 identical over 10 bases. V was pared by 3 bases and J by 2 bases, with 5 bases of the junction left unmatched. Looked up from germline, CDR1 is KGHDR and CDR2 is SFDVKD. The CDR3 has 17 amino acids. The DNA of the CDR3 is TGTGCCACCAGTGATACTCGGACTAGCGGAAACACCGGGGAGCTGTTTTTT. Its protein is CATSDTRTSGNTGELFF.

The chain couples TRBV30 to TRBJ1-1, with no clear D. This CDR3 is 13 amino acids long. Trimming pared 0 bases from V and 4 bases from J, leaving 9 bases between. Germline V lookup: CDR1 GTSNPN, CDR2 SVGIG (reference sequence). CDR3 DNA: TGTGCCTGGAGTGTCACCAGGAGCACTGAAGCTTTCTTT. Amino acids: CAWSVTRSTEAFF.

The chain uses TRBV2 and TRBJ1-4; D remains ambiguous. The V end lost 4 bases, the J end lost 1 base, and 13 bases lay between the germline ends. The CDR3 is 16 amino acids. The germline V gene has CDR1 SNHLY and CDR2 FYNNEI. CDR3 coding DNA: TGTGCCAGCAGTGCCAGCTTTCTCGGAACTAATGAAAAACTGTTTTTT. It is translated as CASSASFLGTNEKLFF.

This clonotype was seen a single time. The chain is built from TRBV2 and TRBJ2-2; D is ambiguous. V was pared by 3 bases and J by 2 bases, with 7 bases between. The CDR3 contains 14 residues. Germline CDR1 reads SNHLY; CDR2 reads FYNNEI. In DNA, the CDR3 is TGTGCCAGCAGTGACCAAGAAAACACCGGGGAGCTGTTTTTT. Its translation is CASSDQENTGELFF. The complete variable domain, with remaining parts taken from reference TRBV2 and TRBJ2-2, reads EPEVTQTPSHQVTQMGQEVILRCVPISNHLYFYWYRQILGQKVEFLVSFYNNEISEKSEIFDDQFSVERPDGSNFTLKIRSTKLEDSAMYFCASSDQENTGELFFGEGSRLTVL.

The rearrangement links TRBV29-1 to TRBJ1-1; possibly TRBD1 for D (5 bases). The V gene lost 5 bases and the J gene lost 5 bases, with 12 bases spanning the gap. Looked up from germline, CDR1 is SQVTM and CDR2 is ANQGSEA. This CDR3 is built from 12 residues. CDR3 region: CSVIGGGTEAFF. CDR3 DNA sequence: TGCAGCGTTATTGGGGGAGGAACTGAAGCTTTCTTT.

The J gene is TRBJ2-1, the V gene TRBV4-1; maybe TRBD2 (6 bases). Looked up from germline, CDR1 is MGHRA and CDR2 is YSYEKL. V was trimmed by 2 bases and J by 2 bases, leaving 19 bases between them. There are 18 residues in the CDR3. The CDR3 is CASSQYPLASATYNEQFF. For the CDR3, the DNA is TGCGCCAGCAGCCAATATCCCCTAGCGTCCGCTACCTACAATGAGCAGTTCTTC.

J is TRBJ2-1 and V is TRBV11-2, with D uncertain. The CDR3 has 16 residues. V gave up 1 base and J gave up 2 bases, with 12 bases separating them. The germline gives CDR1 SGHAT, CDR2 FQNNGV. This CDR3 reads CASSLGRNLAYNEQFF. CDR3 sequence (DNA): TGTGCCAGCAGCTTAGGCCGAAATCTGGCCTACAATGAGCAGTTCTTC.

The V gene is TRBV25-1, the J gene TRBJ1-5; possible D gene TRBD1, 5 bases. V lost 3 bases and J 9 bases, leaving 15 bases between the germline ends. The CDR3 has 14 residues. CDR1 and CDR2 (germline): MGHDK, SYGVNS. The CDR3 sequence is CASSEGGSRSPQHF. CDR3 DNA sequence: TGTGCCAGCAGTGAGGGGGGTTCGAGATCGCCCCAGCATTTT.

The chain links TRBV30 to TRBJ1-3; 8 bases agree with TRBD1. Germline lookup yields CDR1 GTSNPN and CDR2 SVGIG (reference sequence). V shed 5 bases, J shed 4 bases, and the junction held 7 bases outside the gene matches. The CDR3 is made up of 14 amino acids. CDR3 residues: CAWGTGQGGNTIYF. The CDR3, as DNA: TGTGCCTGGGGGACTGGACAGGGAGGAAACACCATATATTTT.

CDR3 region: CSVVNGGDQPQHF. The CDR3 nucleotides are TGCAGCGTGGTCAATGGAGGGGATCAGCCCCAGCATTTT. The V gene is TRBV29-1, the J gene TRBJ1-5; D is perhaps TRBD1 (5 bases). CDR1 is SQVTM, CDR2 ANQGSEA, per germline. V was shortened by 6 bases and J by 5 bases, with 14 bases between the two germline ends. The CDR3 sequence is 13 residues long.

The genes are TRBV30 and TRBJ2-1; 7 positions match TRBD2. The CDR3 covers 14 residues. V shed 4 bases and J 7 bases; nucleotides not matched to a gene: 10. Germline loops: CDR1 GTSNPN, CDR2 SVGIG (reference sequence). CDR3: CAWNPGLAVNEQFF. CDR3 DNA sequence: TGTGCCTGGAATCCTGGTCTAGCGGTAAATGAGCAGTTCTTC.

The J gene is TRBJ2-1, the V gene TRBV9; 9 positions agree with TRBD2. The CDR3 has 16 amino acids. V gave up 2 bases and J gave up 5 bases; unmatched junction bases: 8. CDR1 is SGDLS and CDR2 is YYNGEE in the germline V gene. The CDR3 bases are TGTGCCAGCAGCGTTAGGCTAGCGGGGACAGACAATGAGCAGTTCTTC. This translates into CASSVRLAGTDNEQFF. Based on the CDR3 plus reference TRBV9 and TRBJ2-1, the full variable domain is DSGVTQTPKHLITATGQRVTLRCSPRSGDLSVYWYQQSLDQGLQFLIQYYNGEERAKGNILERFSAQQFPDLHSELNLSSLELGDSALYFCASSVRLAGTDNEQFFGPGTRLTVL.

The chain recombines TRBV30 with TRBJ2-1; 11 nucleotides match TRBD2. With 2 bases clipped from V and 3 bases from J, the junction kept 6 bases outside the gene matches. The CDR3 is made up of 16 amino acids. The germline CDR1 and CDR2 sequences are GTSNPN and SVGIG (reference sequence). The CDR3 DNA follows: TGTGCCTGGAGTCCGACTAGCGGGGCTATCTACAATGAGCAGTTCTTC. Translating it yields CAWSPTSGAIYNEQFF.